The 27 T cell receptor beta chains presented below share a single source sample, sequenced in a study of T cells in localized non-small cell lung cancer. The method was immunoSEQ multiplex PCR; TCRdb's version includes in-frame clones alone and lacks a portion of them. The profile shows about 1,500 clones, over 20% of them singletons. This material consisted of lung tumor tissue, taken before any cancer treatment. The receptors derive from a woman aged 35 to 69 with stage II lung adenocarcinoma.

CDR3 loop: CSVAQGVNEKLFF. The CDR3, as DNA: TGCAGCGTTGCGCAGGGGGTTAATGAAAAACTGTTTTTT. The rearrangement links TRBV29-1 to TRBJ1-4; 7 positions agree with TRBD1. V shed 4 bases and J 4 bases; nucleotides not matched to a gene: 3. Germline V lookup: CDR1 SQVTM, CDR2 ANQGSEA. The length of the CDR3 is 13 residues.

Only a few counts were recorded for this clone. CDR3 in DNA: TGTGCCAGCTCCCTAGGACAGGACACTGAAGCTTTCTTT. As protein: CASSLGQDTEAFF. The V call is TRBV18, the J call TRBJ1-1; TRBD1 matches at 7 bases. The CDR3 spans 13 residues. V dropped 6 bases and J dropped 3; count of bases not matched to a gene: 4. CDR1 KGHSH and CDR2 LQKENI come from the germline V gene.

J is TRBJ2-7 and V is TRBV6-8; D assignment may be TRBD1 or TRBD2 (5 bases each). The V end lost 4 bases, the J end lost 2 bases, and 12 bases lay between the germline ends. CDR1 and CDR2 from the germline V gene are MNHGY and SAAAGT. CDR3 length: 14 amino acids. The CDR3 coding sequence is TGTGCCAGCAGTTCAGGGAGTGGTGCCTACGAGCAGTACTTC. Its protein product is CASSSGSGAYEQYF.

This clone was observed a handful of times. The V and J genes are TRBV18 and TRBJ1-1; weak D call: TRBD1 (6 bases). With 0 bases removed from V and 1 base from J, the gap between germline ends came to 12 bases. Looked up from germline, CDR1 is KGHSH and CDR2 is LQKENI. The CDR3 is 16 amino acids. The CDR3 DNA reads as TGTGCCAGCTCACCACCGGAGGGCAGGGGGAACACTGAAGCTTTCTTT. Translation: CASSPPEGRGNTEAFF.

The V and J genes are TRBV6-8 and TRBJ2-3, with D possibly being TRBD2 (6 bases). The germline V and J ends were trimmed by 4 bases and 3 bases, with 14 bases remaining between them. Germline V CDR1 and CDR2: MNHGY, SAAAGT. The CDR3 extends over 15 amino acids. The CDR3 here is CASSSDGGPTDTQYF. The CDR3 nucleotides are TGTGCCAGCAGTTCCGACGGGGGACCTACAGATACGCAGTATTTT.

A few counts support this clone. The J gene is TRBJ2-2, the V gene TRBV18; weak D call: TRBD2 (5 bases). Germline CDR1 KGHSH, CDR2 LQKENI. Trimming removed 1 base from V and 4 bases from J, with 10 bases in between. The CDR3 is 15 amino acids. CDR3 region: CASSPRVEGTGELFF. The CDR3 bases are TGTGCCAGCTCACCACGCGTCGAGGGCACCGGGGAGCTGTTTTTT.

The V call is TRBV6-8, the J call TRBJ1-1; D remains ambiguous. CDR3 size: 16 residues. Trimming pared 2 bases from V and 0 bases from J, leaving 13 bases between. Germline V CDR1 and CDR2: MNHGY, SAAAGT. CDR3 loop: CASSYGLGLVNTEAFF. Written as DNA, the CDR3 is TGTGCCAGCAGTTACGGGCTCGGGTTGGTGAACACTGAAGCTTTCTTT.

This clone was detected a few times. The chain uses TRBV11-3 and TRBJ2-2; 10 bases match TRBD2. V gave up 5 bases and J gave up 6 bases; unmatched junction bases: 15. This CDR3 has 18 amino acids. Per the germline V gene, CDR1 is SGHNT and CDR2 is YENEEA. Here the CDR3 DNA reads TGTGCCAGCAGCCCCACCCCCACTAGCGGGGCCCGGGCCGGGGAGCTGTTTTTT. Its translation is CASSPTPTSGARAGELFF.

This clone is labeled as medium-sized. The rearrangement uses TRBV9 and TRBJ2-3; 8 bases are a match to TRBD2. CDR1 is SGDLS and CDR2 is YYNGEE in the germline V gene. This CDR3 contains 15 residues. Trimming removed 3 bases from V and 3 bases from J; junction bases left unmatched: 6. DNA of the CDR3: TGTGCCAGCAGCGACCTAGCGGGCCGTACAGATACGCAGTATTTT. It is translated as CASSDLAGRTDTQYF.

There are a few counts of this clone. The junction departs from germline at one end; a sequencing error may be responsible. This sequence joins TRBV6-8 and TRBJ1-1; perhaps TRBD1 as D (5 bases). This CDR3 is 17 amino acids long. The germline V gene has CDR1 MNHGY and CDR2 SAAAGT. The CDR3 loop reads CASSLRGDGEVKTEAFF. The CDR3 DNA reads as TGTGCCAGCAGTCTGAGGGGCGACGGGGAAGTGAAAACTGAAGCTTTCTTT.

The chain recombines TRBV11-3 with TRBJ1-4; TRBD1 matches at 9 bases. Looked up from germline, CDR1 is SGHNT and CDR2 is YENEEA. Trimming cost V 4 bases and J 10 bases; bases outside gene matches: 7. The CDR3 runs to 14 residues. The CDR3 region is CASSSRTGDGKLFF. The CDR3 nucleotides are TGTGCCAGCAGCTCTCGGACAGGGGACGGAAAACTGTTTTTT.

By sample share, this clone is medium-sized. V usage is TRBV6-8 and J usage is TRBJ1-1; TRBD1 agrees at 10 bases. CDR1 and CDR2 from the germline V gene are MNHGY and SAAAGT. This CDR3 spans 15 amino acids. With 11 bases clipped from V and 0 bases from J, the junction kept 9 bases outside the gene matches. The CDR3 loop reads CASGQGGLMNTEAFF. CDR3 DNA: TGTGCCTCCGGACAGGGGGGACTTATGAACACTGAAGCTTTCTTT.

In this sample, this clone turned up a few times. The V call is TRBV28, the J call TRBJ2-5; the D gene could be TRBD1 or TRBD2 (6 bases each). V lost 6 bases and J 5 bases, leaving 22 bases between the germline ends. From germline, CDR1 is MDHEN and CDR2 SYDVKM. The CDR3 loop spans 16 amino acids. CDR3 bases: TGTGCCAGCAGCCGCTCTTATCTAGCGAGGGGGGAGACCCAGTACTTC. Translated: CASSRSYLARGETQYF. The variable domain in full, with the rest retrieved from reference TRBV28 and TRBJ2-5, is DVKVTQSSRYLVKRTGEKVFLECVQDMDHENMFWYRQDPGLGLRLIYFSYDVKMKEKGDIPEGYSVSREKKERFSLILESASTNQTSMYLCASSRSYLARGETQYFGPGTRLLVL.

By its share, this clone is medium-sized (0.01 to 0.1%). The same CDR3 is also encoded by other DNA sequences in this sample. The CDR3 loop is CASSPRSYEQYF. The CDR3 DNA sequence: TGTGCCAGCAGCCCAAGGTCCTACGAGCAGTACTTC. The gene calls are TRBV6-8 and TRBJ2-7; D gene uncertain. The germline CDR1 and CDR2 sequences are MNHGY and SAAAGT. With 6 bases removed from V and 1 base from J, the gap between germline ends came to 7 bases. The CDR3 runs to 12 residues.

This clone is termed large (0.1 to 1%). The chain joins TRBV6-8 to TRBJ1-2; TRBD1 matches 7 bases. V dropped 6 bases and J dropped 6; count of bases not matched to a gene: 7. Germline CDR1 is MNHGY and CDR2 is SAAAGT. CDR3 length equals 13 residues. CDR3 bases: TGTGCCAGCAGACCACAGGGGTTGGATGGCTACACCTTC. This encodes CASRPQGLDGYTF.

This clone has more than one count but fewer than ten. The V and J genes are TRBV28 and TRBJ1-2; perhaps TRBD1 as D (6 bases). V lost 5 bases and J 4 bases, leaving 14 bases between the germline ends. The CDR3 is made up of 14 amino acids. Germline V gene sequence: CDR1 MDHEN, CDR2 SYDVKM. The CDR3 loop reads CASSTDSLLYGYTF. The CDR3 DNA sequence: TGTGCCAGCAGTACGGACAGCTTACTCTATGGCTACACCTTC.

The genes are TRBV28 and TRBJ1-5; a weak D match, TRBD1 (6 bases). Trimming shortened V by 7 bases and J by 1 base, and 14 bases separated the two germline ends. The CDR3 totals 15 residues. The germline V gene encodes CDR1 MDHEN and CDR2 SYDVKM. This CDR3 is CASIPSGTSNQPQHF. CDR3 nucleotides: TGTGCCAGCATTCCTTCCGGGACAAGCAATCAGCCCCAGCATTTT.

The chain links TRBV19 to TRBJ2-2; TRBD1 or TRBD2 may be the D gene (5 bases each). The germline CDR1 and CDR2 sequences are LNHDA and SQIVND (reference sequence). With 4 bases removed from V and 6 bases from J, the gap between germline ends came to 12 bases. The CDR3 covers 14 residues. The CDR3 loop is CASSKVEGPGELFF. The CDR3 DNA follows: TGTGCCAGTAGTAAGGTAGAGGGACCCGGGGAGCTGTTTTTT.

The CDR3 bases are TGTGCCAGTCTTCAGGGGGCGAGTCAGCCCCAGCATTTT. Protein sequence: CASLQGASQPQHF. The genes are TRBV28 and TRBJ1-5; TRBD1 aligns across 8 bases. With V trimmed by 9 bases and J by 6 bases, 7 bases remained unmatched. The CDR3 length is 13 residues. Germline-derived CDR1 and CDR2 are MDHEN and SYDVKM.

This clone came up a few times. J is TRBJ2-2 and V is TRBV29-1; tentatively, D is TRBD2 (5 bases). V dropped 4 bases and J dropped 5 bases, with 14 bases sitting between them. Germline assignment: CDR1 SQVTM and CDR2 ANQGSEA. The CDR3 sequence is 14 residues long. The DNA of the CDR3 is TGCAGCGTTGGTAAGGGAGACGGGACCGGGGAGCTGTTTTTT. Encoded protein: CSVGKGDGTGELFF.

The chain is built from TRBV11-3 and TRBJ1-2; no clear D gene. The V and J ends lost 5 bases and 5 bases respectively, with 18 bases between them. Germline V CDR1 and CDR2: SGHNT, YENEEA. The CDR3 runs 15 residues. Here the CDR3 DNA reads TGTGCCAGCAGCCGGAAGCCCGACCAGGTATATGGCTACACCTTC. Protein: CASSRKPDQVYGYTF.

V is TRBV19 and J is TRBJ2-5, with 8 bases identical to TRBD1. The CDR3 spans 13 residues. CDR1 and CDR2 (germline): LNHDA, SQIVND (reference sequence). V was clipped by 3 bases and J by 5 bases; unmatched bases: 2. CDR3 in DNA: TGTGCCAGTAGTATTTACAGGGGGGAGACCCAGTACTTC. This gives the protein CASSIYRGETQYF.

This rearrangement joins TRBV9 to TRBJ2-2, with a possible D match to TRBD2 (6 bases). CDR3 size: 15 residues. CDR1 is SGDLS and CDR2 is YYNGEE in the germline V gene. Trimming took 4 bases from V and 0 from J, leaving 10 bases between them. The CDR3 loop is CASSPGDTNTGELFF. The CDR3 region has the DNA TGTGCCAGCAGCCCGGGAGATACGAACACCGGGGAGCTGTTTTTT.

By sample share, this clone is medium-sized. The gene calls are TRBV7-6 and TRBJ1-6, with a tentative D call TRBD1 (6 bases). V lost 5 bases to trimming and J lost 8 bases, with 19 bases between them. The CDR3 is 16 residues long. Germline V gene sequence: CDR1 SGHVS, CDR2 FNYEAQ. The CDR3 spells CASSPTSGVGYSPLHF. The CDR3 region has the DNA TGTGCCAGCAGCCCAACTTCAGGGGTGGGATATTCACCCCTCCACTTT.

V is TRBV10-2 and J is TRBJ1-1, with 7 positions matching TRBD1. Germline CDR1 WSHSY, CDR2 SAAADI. The CDR3 runs 17 residues. V was pared by 7 bases and J by 0 bases, with 14 bases of the junction left unmatched. CDR3 coding DNA: TGCGCCAGCACCCCCCGACAGGGTCTGGGAATGAACACTGAAGCTTTCTTT. Residues: CASTPRQGLGMNTEAFF.

The chain couples TRBV6-8 to TRBJ2-7, with a tentative D call TRBD2 (6 bases). Germline CDR1 and CDR2: MNHGY and SAAAGT. V lost 2 bases, J lost 2 bases, and 13 bases lay in between. The CDR3 is 15 amino acids. DNA for the CDR3: TGTGCCAGCAGTTACGCTTGGCGGGGCGCCTACGAGCAGTACTTC. The encoded protein is CASSYAWRGAYEQYF.

This chain connects TRBV25-1 to TRBJ2-7; possibly TRBD1 or TRBD2 for D (5 bases each). V was pared by 3 bases and J by 4 bases, with 13 bases between. This CDR3 contains 14 residues. Per the germline V gene, CDR1 is MGHDK and CDR2 is SYGVNS. CDR3 nucleotides: TGTGCCAGCAGTGAGTCGGGACCTCTATACGAGCAGTACTTC. Amino acids: CASSESGPLYEQYF.